This T cell receptor beta chain originates from a study of post-analysis software for immune sequencing data. Study-level background: The patients showed relapsing-remitting, secondary progressive and progressive-relapsing multiple sclerosis courses. General study results and limits: Normalized Chao1 diversity was significantly reduced in patients versus controls. Patients showed TRBV5-6, TRBV5-1 and TRBV20-1 among roughly five TRBV segments more frequent than in controls.

A remark on this clonotype: The antigen remains undetermined.

cDNA libraries for TCR beta contained unique molecular identifiers. TCRdb passed the PCR reads through MiXCR, listing each CDR3 protein once. Of hundreds of thousands of distinct CDR3 sequences in the sample, 53% were seen once. The CDR3 sequence is 12 residues long. Germline V CDR1 and CDR2: DFQATT, SNEGSKA (reference sequence). The germline V and J ends were trimmed by 6 bases and 2 bases, with 9 bases remaining between them. The V call is TRBV20-1, the J call TRBJ2-3; D is unclear. The TCR was taken from a girl aged 10 to 17 with multiple sclerosis. Sequences were obtained from blood. The CDR3 coding sequence is TGCAGTGCGGGTACCGTCACAGATACGCAGTATTTT. Its protein is CSAGTVTDTQYF.